This TCR beta chain is from a study of blood T cells in healthy people across ages. Study details: Capturing about one barcoded beta molecule per two T cells was achieved by template switching.

Combining a sample-barcoded 5' primer with a J-beta primer mix, a second PCR ran for roughly 7 to 11 cycles. TCRdb redid the calling of the 5' RACE reads with MiXCR, one entry per CDR3 protein. Of about 1.6 million distinct CDR3 sequences in the sample, approximately 32% were seen once. Points on this clonotype: A junction boundary mismatches the germline segment, possibly from a read error.

The specimen was blood. This clonotype was sampled from a woman aged 30 to 39 in good health.

CDR3 region: CASSHFPGGDNQETPYF. DNA for the CDR3: TGTGCCAGCAGTCACTTTCCTGGGGGAGACAACCAAGAGACCCCGTACTTC. The chain combines TRBV12-3 or TRBV12-4 with TRBJ2-5, with D perhaps assigned TRBD1 or TRBD2 (5 bases each). This CDR3 has 17 residues.